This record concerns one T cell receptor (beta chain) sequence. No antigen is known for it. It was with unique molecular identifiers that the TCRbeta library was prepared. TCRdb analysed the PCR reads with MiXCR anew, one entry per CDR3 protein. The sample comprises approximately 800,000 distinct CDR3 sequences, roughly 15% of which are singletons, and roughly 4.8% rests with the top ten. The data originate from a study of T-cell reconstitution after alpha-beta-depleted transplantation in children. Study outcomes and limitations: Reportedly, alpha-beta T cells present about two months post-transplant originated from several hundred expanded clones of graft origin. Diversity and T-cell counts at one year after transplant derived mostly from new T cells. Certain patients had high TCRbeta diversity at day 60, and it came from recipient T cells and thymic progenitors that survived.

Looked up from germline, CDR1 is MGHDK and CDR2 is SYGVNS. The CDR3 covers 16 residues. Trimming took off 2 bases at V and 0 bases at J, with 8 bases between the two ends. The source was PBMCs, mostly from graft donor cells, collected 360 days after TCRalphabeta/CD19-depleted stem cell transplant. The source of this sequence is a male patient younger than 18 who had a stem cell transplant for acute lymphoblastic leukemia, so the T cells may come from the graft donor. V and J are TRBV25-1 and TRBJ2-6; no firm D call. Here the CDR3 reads CASSEGNPSGANVLTF. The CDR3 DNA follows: TGTGCCAGCAGTGAAGGTAACCCCTCTGGGGCCAACGTCCTGACTTTC.